This TCR beta chain was captured by sequencing in a study of blood T cell repertoires in COVID-19. Study summary: Samples representing acute and convalescent COVID-19 were sourced from the United States, Italy and Spain. The cDNA or gDNA used as material had been derived from T cells, B-cell-depleted T cells, or PBMCs.

During active infection, Seattle patients enrolled and were then monitored through disease. Trimming cost V 2 bases and J 1 base, with 21 bases left between them. This CDR3 comprises 19 residues. Looked up from germline, CDR1 is LNHDA and CDR2 is SQIVND (reference sequence). Authors' processing steps: It was from reference gene primer amplification that nucleated cell counts were estimated. Profiled with immunoSEQ multiplex PCR; TCRdb holds only in-frame clones, not every one. The DNA was the basis for D and trimming; V, J and clone size are from that table. The sample lists about 370,000 clones; about 89% were seen once. This clone was found once.

The sequenced sample consisted of peripheral blood. The chain combines TRBV19 with TRBJ1-5, with TRBD1 as a possible D gene (5 bases). This TCR was sampled from a woman between 25 and 40 years old with COVID-19, enrolled during active disease. CDR3: CASSIPLGRGRLSNQPQHF. DNA of the CDR3: TGTGCCAGTAGTATACCCCTTGGGAGGGGCAGGTTAAGCAATCAGCCCCAGCATTTT.